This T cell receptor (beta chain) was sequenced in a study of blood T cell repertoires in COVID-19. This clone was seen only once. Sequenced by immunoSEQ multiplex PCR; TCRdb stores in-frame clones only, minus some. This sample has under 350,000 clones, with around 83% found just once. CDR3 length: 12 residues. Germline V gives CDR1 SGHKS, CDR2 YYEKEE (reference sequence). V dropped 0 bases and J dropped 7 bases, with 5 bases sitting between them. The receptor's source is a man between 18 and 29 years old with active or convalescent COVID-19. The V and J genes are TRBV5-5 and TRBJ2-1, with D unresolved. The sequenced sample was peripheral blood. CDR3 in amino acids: CASSLGENEQFF. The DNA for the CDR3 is TGTGCCAGCAGCTTGGGTGAGAATGAGCAGTTCTTC.